The present entry profiles one TCR beta chain with its context. Its specificity is not known. The CDR3 sequence is 14 residues long. TRB was amplified from approximately 230 ng of peripheral blood genomic DNA per sample. The data were obtained in a study of T cell clusters in autoimmune cytopenias. About the study: A median of approximately 47,000 TRB reads per sample yielded a median roughly 2,500 distinct clonotypes.

General observations from the study: Physiological T cell clusters of healthy donors were apparently absent in primary autoimmune cytopenia patients. TRB repertoire shifts in secondary cytopenia and chronic lymphocytic leukemia mostly reflected lymphoma, not autoimmunity. No cluster-lack signature appeared between secondary cytopenia and chronic lymphocytic leukemia patients, apparently due to lymphoma masking.

One tube held mixed TRB-A and TRB-B primer pools for touch-down PCR. Reprocessing the multiplex PCR reads, TCRdb reports a single entry for every CDR3 protein and omits DNA. The data show some 15,000 distinct CDR3 sequences, and the top ten clones hold 2% to 2.5%. The TCR comes from a human donor with an autoimmune cytopenia or autoimmune hepatitis (not recorded which). The chain is built from TRBV12-3 or TRBV12-4 and TRBJ2-4; TCRdb lists TRBD1, though no DNA is available to test this call. Sequenced: peripheral blood. CDR3: CASSLQGAKNIQYF.